The 21 T cell receptor beta chains given below trace back to one sample, sequenced in a study of Graves' ophthalmopathy and Graves' hyperthyroidism. From RNA, the CDR3 regions of TCR beta chains were amplified and sequenced. The workflow started with a first-round RT-PCR run with HTBI primers and then moved on to a second-round multiplex PCR. MiXCR was run by TCRdb on the multiplex PCR reads, yielding one entry per CDR3 protein. The repertoire consists of some 520,000 distinct CDR3 sequences, with roughly 14% occurring once and the leading ten covering approximately 9.8%. Material for sequencing was blood. Receptors were obtained from a woman aged 25 to 39 with Graves' ophthalmopathy.

There are many counts of this clonotype. CDR3 amino acids: CASTPVLAQETQYF. The CDR3 nucleotides read TGTGCCAGCACCCCCGTCCTGGCCCAAGAGACCCAGTACTTC. This rearrangement joins TRBV6-1 to TRBJ2-5; D is ambiguous. The V gene lost 7 bases and the J gene lost 1 base, with 13 bases spanning the gap. Germline V gene sequence: CDR1 MNHNS, CDR2 SASEGT. The length of the CDR3 is 14 residues.

This clonotype was detected many times. V is TRBV12-3 or TRBV12-4 and J is TRBJ1-5, with TRBD1 matching over 8 bases. The V segment lost 6 bases and the J segment 3 bases; nucleotides outside the gene matches: 4. This CDR3 is 14 amino acids long. CDR3 residues: CASSPDRDNQPQHF. DNA for the CDR3: TGTGCCAGCAGCCCGGACAGGGACAATCAGCCCCAGCATTTT.

This clonotype was observed at least ten times. The chain is built from TRBV29-1 and TRBJ1-1, with TRBD1 matching over 10 bases. Germline trimming cut 3 bases from V and 6 bases from J; bases unmatched to any gene: 4. Looked up from germline, CDR1 is SQVTM and CDR2 is ANQGSEA. The CDR3 covers 13 residues. CDR3 sequence: CSVDGGQGSEAFF. CDR3 in DNA: TGCAGCGTTGATGGGGGACAGGGGTCTGAAGCTTTCTTT.

Ten or more counts support this clonotype. The chain carries TRBV28 and TRBJ2-7; D is perhaps TRBD1 (7 bases). In germline, CDR1 is MDHEN, CDR2 SYDVKM. The CDR3 sequence is 15 residues long. Trimming pared 5 bases from V and 2 bases from J, leaving 16 bases between. CDR3 bases: TGTGCCAGCAGTCTTCAGGGGGGATCCCCCTACGAGCAGTACTTC. The encoded protein is CASSLQGGSPYEQYF. The full variable domain, completed using reference TRBV28 and TRBJ2-7, is DVKVTQSSRYLVKRTGEKVFLECVQDMDHENMFWYRQDPGLGLRLIYFSYDVKMKEKGDIPEGYSVSREKKERFSLILESASTNQTSMYLCASSLQGGSPYEQYFGPGTRLTVT.

Ten or more counts support this clonotype. The CDR3 loop is CASSFGETKYF. CDR3 coding DNA: TGTGCCAGCAGTTTTGGGGAGACAAAGTACTTC. The gene calls are TRBV12-3 or TRBV12-4 and TRBJ2-7, with D perhaps matching TRBD2 (5 bases). CDR3 size: 11 residues. Trimming stripped 3 bases from V and 11 bases from J, with 11 bases between.

This rearrangement joins TRBV6-5 to TRBJ1-3; D not resolved. Germline CDR1 reads MNHEY; CDR2 reads SVGAGI. V was pared by 4 bases and J by 2 bases, with 9 bases between. The CDR3 has 14 amino acids. CDR3: CASSFPDPGNTIYF. CDR3 nucleotide sequence: TGTGCCAGCAGTTTCCCGGACCCTGGAAACACCATATATTTT.

The genes are TRBV5-1 and TRBJ2-2, with 7 bases that match TRBD2. This CDR3 is built from 13 residues. Germline V gives CDR1 SGHRS, CDR2 YFSETQ. Trimming removed 4 bases from V and 9 bases from J; junction bases left unmatched: 6. The CDR3 region is CASSERGERELFF. As DNA, the CDR3 is TGCGCCAGCAGCGAGCGGGGAGAGCGGGAGCTGTTTTTT.

In its sample, this clonotype was seen many times. The V call is TRBV7-9, the J call TRBJ1-6; no definite D call. V lost 5 bases and J 3 bases, leaving 8 bases between the germline ends. This CDR3 spans 14 amino acids. Looked up from germline, CDR1 is SEHNR and CDR2 is FQNEAQ (reference sequence). DNA of the CDR3: TGTGCCAGCAGCCCCCGGGACTATAATTCACCCCTCCACTTT. Protein product: CASSPRDYNSPLHF.

The table lists this clonotype with many counts. The rearrangement uses TRBV5-1 and TRBJ2-6; no firm D call. Germline V gene data show CDR1 as SGHRS and CDR2 as YFSETQ. This CDR3 has 16 amino acids. V lost 3 bases and J 0 bases, leaving 10 bases between the germline ends. Written as DNA, the CDR3 is TGCGCCAGCAGCTCAAGCCCTGTCTCTGGGGCCAACGTCCTGACTTTC. Its translation: CASSSSPVSGANVLTF. Full variable domain (rest looked up from reference TRBV5-1 and TRBJ2-6): KAGVTQTPRYLIKTRGQQVTLSCSPISGHRSVSWYQQTPGQGLQFLFEYFSETQRNKGNFPGRFSGRQFSNSRSEMNVSTLELGDSALYLCASSSSPVSGANVLTFGAGSRLTVL.

CDR3 protein: CSAVPGLAGPPGEQYF. The CDR3 coding sequence is TGCAGTGCTGTACCGGGACTAGCGGGGCCCCCTGGCGAGCAGTACTTC. The chain employs TRBV20-1 and TRBJ2-7; TRBD2 aligns across 13 bases. Germline V gene sequence: CDR1 DFQATT, CDR2 SNEGSKA (reference sequence). There are 16 residues in the CDR3. J was trimmed by 6 bases and V by 5 bases; bases with no gene match: 13.

Concerning this clonotype: A much larger clone is a single base away; this may be a read error. This chain connects TRBV20-1 to TRBJ2-7, with D perhaps matching TRBD2 (5 bases). CDR1 is DFQATT, CDR2 SNEGSKA, per germline (reference sequence). This CDR3 comprises 13 residues. Written as DNA, the CDR3 is TGCAGTACTAGAGTGGAGTTTCAGTACGAGCAGTACTTC. It codes for CSTRVEFQYEQYF.

The chain joins TRBV11-3 to TRBJ2-2; no definite D call. The CDR3 sequence is 15 residues long. Germline loops: CDR1 SGHNT, CDR2 YENEEA. V lost 2 bases to trimming and J lost 3 bases, with 10 bases between them. CDR3 loop: CASSLRRGDTGELFF. CDR3 coding DNA: TGTGCCAGCAGCTTACGGAGAGGAGACACCGGGGAGCTGTTTTTT.

The chain uses TRBV10-3 and TRBJ2-2; possibly TRBD1 for D (5 bases). Trimming left V 5 bases short and J 3 bases short, with 7 bases between. Looked up from germline, CDR1 is ENHRY and CDR2 is SYGVKD. The CDR3 has 13 residues. This chain's CDR3 is CAISLRDTGELFF. The CDR3 DNA is TGTGCCATCAGTCTCAGGGACACCGGGGAGCTGTTTTTT.

The J gene is TRBJ2-7, the V gene TRBV7-9; 7 nucleotides match TRBD1. This CDR3 is 14 amino acids long. Unmatched junction bases numbered 7, after V lost 4 bases and J lost 4 bases. The germline V gene has CDR1 SEHNR and CDR2 FQNEAQ (reference sequence). CDR3 in amino acids: CASSSGTVWYEQYF. As DNA, the CDR3 is TGTGCCAGCAGCTCGGGGACAGTTTGGTACGAGCAGTACTTC.

The chain uses TRBV6-2 or TRBV6-3 and TRBJ2-7, with D possibly TRBD1 on 5 matching bases. V was pared by 6 bases and J by 2 bases, with 8 bases between. This CDR3 is built from 12 residues. Germline V gene lookup returns CDR1 MNHEY and CDR2 SVGEGT. CDR3 DNA: TGTGCCAGCAGACAGACAGCCTACGAGCAGTACTTC. It yields the protein CASRQTAYEQYF.

This clonotype has a count of ten or more. This chain connects TRBV29-1 to TRBJ1-1, with D uncertain. The CDR3 contains 11 residues. Germline values: CDR1 SQVTM, CDR2 ANQGSEA. V gave up 7 bases and J gave up 2 bases, with 8 bases separating them. The CDR3 here is CSAAVNTEAFF. The CDR3 DNA reads as TGCAGCGCTGCGGTCAACACTGAAGCTTTCTTT.

This clonotype has ten or more counts. The chain combines TRBV29-1 with TRBJ1-1; 11 bases map to TRBD1. The CDR3 has 13 amino acids. V lost 5 bases and J lost 7; bases outside the gene matches: 6. Germline loops: CDR1 SQVTM, CDR2 ANQGSEA. CDR3 coding DNA: TGCAGCGTTTGGGACAGGGGGAGCCTTGAAGCTTTCTTT. Translated: CSVWDRGSLEAFF.

Concerning this clonotype itself: This may stem from a read error, because a much larger clone lies one nucleotide away. Lacking the conserved final phenylalanine or tryptophan, this CDR3 likely reflects a read error. The genes are TRBV30 and TRBJ1-5; no clear D gene. Germline CDR1 and CDR2: GTSNPN and SVGIG (reference sequence). The CDR3 has 13 amino acids. The V and J ends lost 2 bases and 1 base respectively, with 6 bases between them. CDR3 region: CAWSFASNQPQHV. The CDR3 nucleotides are TGTGCCTGGAGTTTTGCAAGCAATCAGCCCCAGCATGTT.

This sequence joins TRBV27 and TRBJ2-5; the D is unclear. The CDR3 has 14 residues. Germline V gene sequence: CDR1 MNHEY, CDR2 SMNVEV (reference sequence). Between the trimmed V and J ends, which lost 2 bases and 4 bases, there was a span of 11 bases. The CDR3 DNA follows: TGTGCCAGCAGTTTAATACCGTCTGGAGAGACCCAGTACTTC. Encoded protein: CASSLIPSGETQYF.

With regard to this clonotype: Without the conserved terminal phenylalanine or tryptophan, this CDR3 likely stems from a read error. The genes are TRBV4-1 and TRBJ2-7; D tentatively fits TRBD1 or TRBD2 (5 bases each). The CDR3 covers 14 residues. Trimming pared 4 bases from V and 4 bases from J, leaving 14 bases between. Germline V CDR1 and CDR2: MGHRA, YSYEKL. The CDR3 here is CASSRARDAYEQYY. The DNA of the CDR3 is TGCGCCAGCAGCCGAGCCAGGGACGCGTACGAGCAGTACTAC.

Ten or more counts support this clonotype. The chain is built from TRBV12-3 or TRBV12-4 and TRBJ1-2; no reliable D call. V shed 6 bases and J shed 5 bases, with 13 bases lying between them. The CDR3 has 13 residues. The CDR3 sequence: CASRDRFGYGYTF. The CDR3 bases are TGTGCCAGCAGGGACCGTTTCGGGTATGGCTACACCTTC.